This TCR beta chain was captured in a study of blood T cell repertoires in COVID-19. Background on the study: Donors in the United States, Italy and Spain gave samples during acute or convalescent COVID-19. From T cells, B-cell-depleted T cells, or PBMCs came the material, which was cDNA or gDNA.

CDR3 length: 19 residues. With 4 bases clipped from V and 0 bases from J, the junction kept 10 bases outside the gene matches. Germline V gives CDR1 MNHEY, CDR2 SMNVEV (reference sequence). As handled by the study authors: Counts of nucleated cells, estimated from reference gene primer amplification, were obtained. The assay was immunoSEQ multiplex PCR, and TCRdb's table has in-frame clones only and misses some. The DNA gave D and trimming, while V, J and clone size come from that table. The sample gives approximately 90,000 clones, over 65% of which show up once; roughly 50% is in the top ten. This receptor was obtained from a human donor in a cohort sampled during active COVID-19. This chain uses TRBV27 with TRBJ2-1; 12 bases line up with TRBD2. The specimen was peripheral blood. Here the CDR3 DNA reads TGTGCCAGCAGTTCCCGACTAGCGGGAGACAGCCACTCCTACAATGAGCAGTTCTTC. It translates to CASSSRLAGDSHSYNEQFF.